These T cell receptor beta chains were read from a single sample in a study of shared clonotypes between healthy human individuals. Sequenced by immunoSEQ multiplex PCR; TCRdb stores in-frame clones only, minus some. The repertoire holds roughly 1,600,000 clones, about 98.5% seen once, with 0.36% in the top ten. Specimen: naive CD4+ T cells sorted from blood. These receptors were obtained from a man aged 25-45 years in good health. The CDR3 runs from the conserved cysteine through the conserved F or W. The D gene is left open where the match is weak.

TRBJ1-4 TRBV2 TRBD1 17 CASSGPPGDRAGEKLFF TGTGCCAGCAGTGGGCCCCCCGGGGACAGGGCTGGAGAAAAACTGTTTTTT
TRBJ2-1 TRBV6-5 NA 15 CASSSRGPSYNEQFF TGTGCCAGCTCTTCGAGGGGCCCCTCCTACAATGAGCAGTTCTTC
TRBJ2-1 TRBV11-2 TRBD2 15 CASRRLAGEYNEQFF TGTGCCAGCAGGCGACTAGCGGGAGAGTACAATGAGCAGTTCTTC
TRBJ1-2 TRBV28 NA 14 CASTPPGDAYGYTF TGTGCCAGCACCCCCCCAGGGGACGCCTATGGCTACACCTTC
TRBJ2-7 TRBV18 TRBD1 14 CASSPQGNRYEQYF TGTGCCAGCTCGCCACAGGGGAATCGGTACGAGCAGTACTTC
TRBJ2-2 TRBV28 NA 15 CASSGGQMNTGELFF TGTGCCAGCAGCGGGGGACAGATGAACACCGGGGAGCTGTTTTTT
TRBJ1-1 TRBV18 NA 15 CASSPQGTANTEAFF TGTGCCAGCTCACCGCAAGGGACGGCGAACACTGAAGCTTTCTTT
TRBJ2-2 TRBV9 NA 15 CASSAADANTGELFF TGTGCCAGCAGCGCGGCAGACGCGAACACCGGGGAGCTGTTTTTT
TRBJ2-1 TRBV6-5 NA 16 CASSSQLASTNNEQFF TGTGCCAGCAGTTCGCAGTTGGCTAGCACTAACAATGAGCAGTTCTTC
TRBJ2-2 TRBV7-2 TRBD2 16 CASSSRAAGGTGELFF TGTGCCAGCAGCTCTAGGGCAGCGGGAGGGACCGGGGAGCTGTTTTTT
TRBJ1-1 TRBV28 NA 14 CASSFAQGITEAFF TGTGCCAGCAGTTTCGCGCAGGGGATCACTGAAGCTTTCTTT
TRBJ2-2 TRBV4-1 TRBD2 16 CASSRVPSGRYEELFF TGCGCCAGCAGCCGGGTCCCCAGCGGGAGGTACGAGGAGCTGTTTTTT
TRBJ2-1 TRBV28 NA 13 CASSPPDYNEQFF TGTGCCAGCAGCCCTCCGGACTACAATGAGCAGTTCTTC
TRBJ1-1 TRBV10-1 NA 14 CASSDNQVNTEAFF TGCGCCAGCAGTGATAATCAGGTGAACACTGAAGCTTTCTTT
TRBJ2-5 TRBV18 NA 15 CASSQGTGEEETQYF TGTGCCAGCTCACAGGGAACCGGGGAAGAAGAGACCCAGTACTTC
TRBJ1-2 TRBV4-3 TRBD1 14 CASSRDQGAHGYTF TGCGCCAGCAGCCGAGACCAGGGGGCCCATGGCTACACCTTC
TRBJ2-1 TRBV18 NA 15 CASSAGTATYNEQFF TGTGCCAGCTCAGCCGGGACCGCTACCTACAATGAGCAGTTCTTC
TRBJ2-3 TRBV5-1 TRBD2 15 CASSPQAGGSGTQYF TGCGCCAGCAGCCCCCAAGCGGGAGGAAGTGGTACGCAGTATTTT